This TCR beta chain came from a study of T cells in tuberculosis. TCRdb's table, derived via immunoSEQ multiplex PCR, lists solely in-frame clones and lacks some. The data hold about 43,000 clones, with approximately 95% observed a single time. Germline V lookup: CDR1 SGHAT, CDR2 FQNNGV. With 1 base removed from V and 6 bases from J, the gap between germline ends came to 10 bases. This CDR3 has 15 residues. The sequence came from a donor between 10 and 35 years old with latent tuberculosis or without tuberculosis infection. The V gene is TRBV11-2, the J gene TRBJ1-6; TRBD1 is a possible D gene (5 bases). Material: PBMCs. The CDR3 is CASSLGKQVNSPLHF. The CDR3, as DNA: TGTGCCAGCAGCTTAGGGAAACAGGTTAATTCACCCCTCCACTTT.